The 2 T cell receptor beta chains below come from one sample, sequenced in a study of T cells after yellow fever vaccination. TCRdb called the 5' RACE reads again in MiXCR, with one record for every CDR3 protein. The sample records 170,000 or so distinct CDR3 sequences, approximately 6.2% being singletons. The sequenced sample was CD4+ T cells sorted from PBMCs, obtained on the day of the first yellow fever vaccination. The receptors here all came from a man between 18 and 35 years old who received the YFV17D yellow fever vaccine.

This clonotype was counted only a few times. The chain uses TRBV4-3 and TRBJ2-5, with 8 bases matching TRBD2. Germline loops: CDR1 LGHNA, CDR2 YSLEER. The CDR3 has 15 amino acids. V lost 0 bases and J lost 4; bases outside the gene matches: 4. The CDR3 nucleotides read TGCGCCAGCAGCCAAGACACCGGGGGGGGAGAGACCCAGTACTTC. Amino acid sequence: CASSQDTGGGETQYF.

This clonotype was recorded a few times. The chain has TRBV5-1 and TRBJ1-4; D gene ambiguous. The CDR3 totals 14 residues. Germline loops: CDR1 SGHRS, CDR2 YFSETQ. V lost 2 bases and J lost 8, with 13 bases in between. The CDR3 loop is CASSFPEDSEKLFF. In DNA form, the CDR3 reads TGCGCCAGCAGCTTCCCGGAAGATAGCGAAAAACTGTTTTTT.